These T cell receptor beta chains were read from a single sample in a study of radiotherapy plus CTLA-4 blockade in lung cancer. Sequenced by immunoSEQ multiplex PCR; TCRdb stores in-frame clones only, minus some. Among about 100,000 clones listed, about 83% were seen once. The source was peripheral blood, collected from a patient treated with radiotherapy plus ipilimumab. Receptors originate from a human donor with non-small cell lung cancer who had stable disease on radiotherapy plus ipilimumab. Each CDR3 is given with its conserved first and last residue. The D gene is left open where the match is weak. For some rows the clone size is stated as once, few or many, or as a class when expanded; others skip it.

cdr3_length d_call j_call v_call clone_size cdr3_nt cdr3_aa
14 NA TRBJ2-4 TRBV6-5 once TGTGCCAGCAGCCCCCAGCGAGCCAAAAACATTCAGTACTTC CASSPQRAKNIQYF
15 TRBD1 TRBJ1-2 TRBV30 NA TGTGCCTGGAGTGGCCGGGACAGGGGATTAGGTGGCTACACCTTC CAWSGRDRGLGGYTF
15 TRBD1 TRBJ1-1 TRBV27 NA TGTGCCAGCAGTTCGACAACAGGGGGCGGGTCTGAAGCTTTCTTT CASSSTTGGGSEAFF
16 TRBD1 TRBJ2-2 TRBV7-9 few TGTGCCAGCAGCTTAGTGGGACAGTCGAACACCGGGGAGCTGTTTTTT CASSLVGQSNTGELFF
13 NA TRBJ1-6 TRBV11-2 NA TGTGCCAGCAGCCCTGTCAGGGAATCACCCCTCCACTTT CASSPVRESPLHF
13 NA TRBJ1-5 TRBV6-4 NA TGTGCCAGCAGTTTGGCGTTCAATCAGCCCCAGCATTTT CASSLAFNQPQHF
15 TRBD1 TRBJ1-2 TRBV10-3 NA TGTGCCATCAGTGAGTCGGGACAGGCTCCTTATGGCTACACCTTC CAISESGQAPYGYTF
12 NA TRBJ2-7 TRBV18 few TGTGCCAGCTCACCGCTCACAGGGGAGCAGTACTTC CASSPLTGEQYF
16 TRBD1 TRBJ2-7 TRBV4-2 NA TGTGCCAGCAGCCAATCCCCGGGACAGGGGGCAGACGAGCAGTACTTC CASSQSPGQGADEQYF
15 NA TRBJ2-7 TRBV4-2 NA TGTGCCAGCAGCCTTCTAATTCGACCCATTTACGAGCAGTACTTC CASSLLIRPIYEQYF
13 NA TRBJ1-1 TRBV6-5 NA TGTGCCACCCAACGGGTAGGGAACACTGAAGCTTTCTTT CATQRVGNTEAFF
15 TRBD2 TRBJ2-5 TRBV5-5 NA TGTGCCAGCAGCCTCCTAGCGGGAGGGATGGAGACCCAGTACTTC CASSLLAGGMETQYF
16 NA TRBJ1-5 TRBV19 once TGTGCCACACGCTCCATTACACGGAGTAAAAATCAGCCCCAGCATTTT CATRSITRSKNQPQHF
13 NA TRBJ2-7 TRBV6-5 NA TGTGCCAGCAGTTATTCCGAAGTCTACGAGCAGTACTTC CASSYSEVYEQYF
16 TRBD1 TRBJ1-1 TRBV7-9 NA TGTGCCAGCAGCGGATGGCAAGGGGGCGCTTTTACTGAAGCTTTCTTT CASSGWQGGAFTEAFF
13 NA TRBJ1-2 TRBV2 NA TGTGCCAGCAGGGGTTGGGCGAACTATGGCTACACCTTC CASRGWANYGYTF
13 NA TRBJ1-5 TRBV28 NA TGTGCCAGCAGTCCTGTCAGGGATCAGCCCCAGCATTTT CASSPVRDQPQHF
14 NA TRBJ2-3 TRBV2 NA TGTGCCAGCAGCGCCGGACTCTACACAGATACGCAGTATTTT CASSAGLYTDTQYF
15 NA TRBJ2-1 TRBV7-3 NA TGTGCCAGCAGCTCAGGAGGAGTTACCTACAATGAGCAGTTCTTC CASSSGGVTYNEQFF
16 NA TRBJ1-3 TRBV7-2 few TGTGCCAGCAGCTTAGCGACAGGTTTGTCCGGAAACACCATATATTTT CASSLATGLSGNTIYF
16 TRBD1 TRBJ1-1 TRBV19 NA TGTGCCAGTAGCTCTCTCAAGACAGGGCGGAACACTGAAGCTTTCTTT CASSSLKTGRNTEAFF
15 TRBD1 TRBJ1-5 TRBV27 NA TGTGCCAGCCAGGTGGGGCAGGGGGGCAATCAGCCCCAGCATTTT CASQVGQGGNQPQHF
17 NA TRBJ2-1 TRBV5-6 NA TGTGCCAGCAGCACCAGCCTGTTACGGGGTATGAACAATGAGCAGTTCTTC CASSTSLLRGMNNEQFF
15 NA TRBJ1-2 TRBV5-4 NA TGTGCCAGCAGCCCCGACAGCTATGCTAACTATGGCTACACCTTC CASSPDSYANYGYTF
15 NA TRBJ1-5 TRBV27 NA TGTGCCAGCAGCCTGGGGCCTTCAGCGGGTCAGCCCCAGCATTTT CASSLGPSAGQPQHF
16 TRBD2 TRBJ2-3 TRBV5-4 few TGTGCCAGCAGCTATTGGACTAGCGGGACCGGGGATACGCAGTATTTT CASSYWTSGTGDTQYF
13 NA TRBJ1-3 TRBV4-1 NA TGCGCCAGCAGCCCCCTCCCTGGAAACACCATATATTTT CASSPLPGNTIYF
12 TRBD1 TRBJ2-5 TRBV14 NA TGTGCCAGCAGCCTGCAGGGGGTAACCCAGTACTTC CASSLQGVTQYF
13 NA TRBJ1-3 TRBV7-4 NA TGTGCCAGCAGCGCCCAGGGGTTCAACACCATATATTTT CASSAQGFNTIYF
16 NA TRBJ1-1 TRBV2 NA TGTGCCAGCAGCGCCTTGGGCAGGGAGTTGAACACTGAAGCTTTCTTT CASSALGRELNTEAFF
16 TRBD2 TRBJ2-3 TRBV4-2 NA TGTGCCAGCAGCCAAGAACTAGCGGAGCCCACAGATACGCAGTATTTT CASSQELAEPTDTQYF
16 NA TRBJ1-2 TRBV9 NA TGTGCCAGCAGCGCCAGTGGCGGGGGGGGTTACAATGGCTACACCTTC CASSASGGGGYNGYTF
14 NA TRBJ1-2 TRBV11-2 NA TGTGCCAGCAGCCTCCCGACAGGAACCTATGGCTACACCTTC CASSLPTGTYGYTF
16 TRBD2 TRBJ2-3 TRBV5-1 NA TGCGCCAGCAGCCAAGGGACTAGCGGGGGCACAGATACGCAGTATTTT CASSQGTSGGTDTQYF
14 TRBD1 TRBJ1-2 TRBV28 NA TGTGCCAGCCGAGGAGGGGGGACAGTTTATGGCTACACCTTC CASRGGGTVYGYTF
15 NA TRBJ2-1 TRBV9 NA TGTGCCAGCAGCGTAGAGGCAGGGATGGGTGGTGAGCAGTTCTTC CASSVEAGMGGEQFF
15 NA TRBJ1-5 TRBV9 once TGTGCCAGCAGCGTAAATGGTGGGAGCAATCAGCCCCAGCATTTT CASSVNGGSNQPQHF
16 TRBD1 TRBJ1-5 TRBV28 once TGTGCCAGCAGTTTACTTGGGACAGTTAGCAATCAGCCCCAGCATTTT CASSLLGTVSNQPQHF
12 NA TRBJ2-7 TRBV18 NA TGTGCCAGCTCACCACCGGGTAACGAGCAGTACTTC CASSPPGNEQYF
13 NA TRBJ2-1 TRBV15 NA TGTGCCACCAGCATGGAGGTCTACAATGAGCAGTTCTTC CATSMEVYNEQFF
16 NA TRBJ1-1 TRBV6-6 NA TGTGCCAGCAGCCCCCCCCGCAGGGAGTTTAGGACTGAAGCTTTCTTT CASSPPRREFRTEAFF
13 NA TRBJ2-5 TRBV15 few TGTGCCACCAGCAGAGTCCTAGAAGAGACCCAGTACTTC CATSRVLEETQYF
14 NA TRBJ2-7 TRBV7-8 once TGTGCCAGCAGTTCCGACAGGCCGTCCTACGAGCAGTACTTC CASSSDRPSYEQYF
14 NA TRBJ1-2 TRBV19 NA TGTGCCAGTATCGGACCACAGACTAACTATGGCTACACCTTC CASIGPQTNYGYTF
15 NA TRBJ1-6 TRBV9 few TGTGCCAGCAGCGTAGACAGGGTTGGCAGTTCACCCCTCCACTTT CASSVDRVGSSPLHF
11 NA TRBJ1-2 TRBV28 NA TGTGCCAGCAGTTTGAACTATGGCTACACCTTC CASSLNYGYTF
23 TRBD1 TRBJ1-5 TRBV28 NA TGTGCCAGCAGTTTATTTGTCGGGACAGGGGGAGGAGCGGTTAGGGTCGGCAATCAGCCCCAGCATTTT CASSLFVGTGGGAVRVGNQPQHF
12 NA TRBJ2-7 TRBV2 NA TGTGCCAGCAGTGACAACGGATACGAGCAGTACTTC CASSDNGYEQYF
15 TRBD2 TRBJ2-7 TRBV11-2 NA TGTGCCAGCAGCTCCGCGGGACTAGTGTCCTACGAGCAGTACTTC CASSSAGLVSYEQYF
13 NA TRBJ1-1 TRBV2 NA TGTGCCAGCCCCGCGGGAATGAACACTGAAGCTTTCTTT CASPAGMNTEAFF
16 TRBD2 TRBJ2-1 TRBV4-1 NA TGCGCCAGCAGCCAACCGACTAGCGGGAGTTGGAATGAGCAGTTCTTC CASSQPTSGSWNEQFF
14 TRBD1 TRBJ1-6 TRBV5-1 NA TGCGCCAGCAGCTTGACAGGGGATAATTCACCCCTCCACTTT CASSLTGDNSPLHF
14 TRBD1 TRBJ1-1 TRBV5-1 NA TGCGCCAGCAGCTGGACAGGGGACAACACTGAAGCTTTCTTT CASSWTGDNTEAFF
16 NA TRBJ1-6 TRBV7-6 NA TGTGCCACCGGCTCACAGGGAAGCTCCTATAATTCACCCCTCCACTTT CATGSQGSSYNSPLHF
15 TRBD2 TRBJ2-1 TRBV6-5 NA TGTGCCAGCAGGGCCGTGGGCGGGGGTTACAATGAGCAGTTCTTC CASRAVGGGYNEQFF
15 TRBD1 TRBJ2-7 TRBV6-5 NA TGTGCCAGCAACCCGGGACAGGGGAGAGTCCACGAGCAGTACTTC CASNPGQGRVHEQYF
15 TRBD2 TRBJ2-7 TRBV9 few TGTGCCAGCAGCGTAGGGCTAGCGGGATCCTACGAGCAGTACTTC CASSVGLAGSYEQYF
12 NA TRBJ2-5 TRBV29-1 NA TGCAGCGTTGAGTTCCGGCAAGAGACCCAGTACTTC CSVEFRQETQYF